This record covers a single T cell receptor (beta chain). TCRdb reprocessed the 5' RACE reads via MiXCR and lists one record per CDR3 protein. The sample holds 150,000 or so distinct CDR3 sequences, 3.5% seen once. The CDR3 runs 14 residues. V lost 4 bases to trimming and J lost 1 base, with 11 bases between them. From germline, CDR1 is LNHDA and CDR2 SQIVND (reference sequence). The data were taken from a study of identical twins. The sample taken for sequencing was memory T cells sorted from blood. The source is a man aged 18 to 30 in good health. The chain couples TRBV19 to TRBJ2-7, with D perhaps TRBD1 or TRBD2 (5 bases each). In DNA form, the CDR3 reads TGTGCCAGTAGTAGACCCGGGGCATCCTACGAGCAGTACTTC. This sequence encodes CASSRPGASYEQYF.